These T cell receptor beta chains were read from a single sample in a study of blood T cell repertoires in COVID-19. Repertoires were generated with immunoSEQ multiplex PCR, while TCRdb's copy carries only in-frame clones and drops some. The sample lists a few hundred thousand clones, roughly 87% occurring once. Sequencing used PBMCs or T cells enriched from blood (not recorded which). Receptors originate from a woman between 25 and 40 years old who had recovered from COVID-19. The CDR3 runs from the conserved cysteine through the conserved F or W. Fields, in order: clone size, D gene, V gene, CDR3 protein. The D gene is left open where the match is weak. Not every row has a clone size; where given, it reads once, few, many or a size class.

>.|TRBD2|TRBV15
CATSRTRELYEQYF
>.|.|TRBV13
CASSLGRGGSQPQHF
>.|TRBD1|TRBV18
CASSPNGQGYEQFF
>.|TRBD1|TRBV2
CASKIRTGYQETQYF
>.|.|TRBV3-1/TRBV3-2
CASSPRQNNEQFF
>.|TRBD2|TRBV4-2
CASSQETGLGNEQFF
>few|.|TRBV5-5
CASSPGSWGPNYGYTF
>.|.|TRBV13
CASSSTVMNSPLHF
>.|.|TRBV3-1/TRBV3-2
CASSHTITGYNEQFF
>.|.|TRBV14
CASSGGNYYEQYF
>.|.|TRBV9
CASSVEQVPNTGELFF
>.|.|TRBV28
CASRGQYNEQFF
>.|.|TRBV14
CASSPVEGRMNTEAFF
>.|.|TRBV7-9
CASRRGDPTYEQYF
>once|TRBD2|TRBV29-1
CSVEAGGYNEQFF
>.|TRBD1|TRBV19
CASSIRGPGGKLFF
>.|.|TRBV30
CAWSGGGSSTDTQYF
>few|TRBD1|TRBV5-5
CASSYDTGQRNQPQHF
>.|TRBD1|TRBV6-1
CASSEVTGRYTF
>.|TRBD1|TRBV18
CASSLSGTDSNQPQHF
>.|.|TRBV2
CASSERQRGYTF
>.|.|TRBV28
CASSFVAGIGPGELFF
>.|.|TRBV5-1
CASSLAPRDNEQFF
>.|.|TRBV9
CASSAYGTEAFF
>.|TRBD2|TRBV15
CATSSLILAGSTDTQYF
>.|.|TRBV6-5
CASSHRDTANQPQHF
>.|TRBD1|TRBV19
CASSILGTGAYEQYF